The following is a T cell receptor (beta chain) sequence with its context. The data were taken from a study of blood T cell repertoires in COVID-19. About the research overall: Both acute and convalescent COVID-19 samples were obtained from the United States, Italy and Spain. Sample material is recorded as cDNA or gDNA derived from T cells, B-cell-depleted T cells, or PBMCs.

Original data processing: It was from reference gene primer amplification that nucleated cell counts were estimated. TCRdb's copy holds only in-frame clones and misses some; the assay was immunoSEQ multiplex PCR. V and J calls and clone size follow that table, whereas D and trimming were derived from the DNA. Of some 100,000 clones listed, approximately 87% were seen once; the top ten hold roughly 7%. With V trimmed by 1 base and J by 7 bases, 4 bases remained unmatched. CDR1 SGHAT and CDR2 FQNNGV come from the germline V gene. The CDR3 is made up of 14 amino acids. Sequencing was performed on peripheral blood. This TCR was recovered from a woman aged 45-65 years with acute or convalescent COVID-19. The V and J genes are TRBV11-2 and TRBJ2-1; 7 positions agree with TRBD1. The CDR3 nucleotides are TGTGCCAGCAGCTTAGGACAGGGCTTAAATGAGCAGTTCTTC. Translated, it gives CASSLGQGLNEQFF.